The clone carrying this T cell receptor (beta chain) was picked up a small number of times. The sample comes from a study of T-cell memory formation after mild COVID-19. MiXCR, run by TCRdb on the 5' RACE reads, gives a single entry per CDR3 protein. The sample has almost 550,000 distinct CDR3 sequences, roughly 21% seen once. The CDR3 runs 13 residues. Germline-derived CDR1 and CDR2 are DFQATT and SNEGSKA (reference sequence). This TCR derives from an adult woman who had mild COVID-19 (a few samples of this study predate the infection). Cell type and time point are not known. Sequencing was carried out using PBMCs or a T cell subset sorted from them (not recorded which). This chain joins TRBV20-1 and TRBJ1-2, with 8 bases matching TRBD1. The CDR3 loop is CTTPGGSNYGYTF. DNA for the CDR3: TGCACGACCCCAGGGGGCTCTAACTATGGCTACACCTTC.